This T cell receptor beta chain was sequenced during a study of blood T cell repertoires in COVID-19. Study as a whole: Some COVID-19 samples were acute and others convalescent; all came from the United States, Italy and Spain.

Original data processing: Estimated nucleated cell counts came from reference gene primer amplification. Using immunoSEQ multiplex PCR, the repertoire was profiled, and TCRdb retains in-frame clones only, with some absent. That table furnishes V, J and clone size, whereas the DNA furnished D and trimming. The sample records over 250,000 clones, about 90% being singletons. The sequenced sample was peripheral blood. This sequence originates from a woman aged 45-65 years with acute or convalescent COVID-19.

The CDR3: CASSWTGRDTEAFF. DNA for the CDR3: TGCGCCAGCAGCTGGACAGGGAGGGACACTGAAGCTTTCTTT. The gene calls are TRBV5-1 and TRBJ1-1; 8 bases are shared with TRBD1. This CDR3 spans 14 amino acids. The germline gives CDR1 SGHRS, CDR2 YFSETQ. With 3 bases clipped from V and 3 bases from J, the junction kept 4 bases outside the gene matches. Using reference TRBV5-1 and TRBJ1-1 for the parts outside the CDR3, the full variable domain is KAGVTQTPRYLIKTRGQQVTLSCSPISGHRSVSWYQQTPGQGLQFLFEYFSETQRNKGNFPGRFSGRQFSNSRSEMNVSTLELGDSALYLCASSWTGRDTEAFFGQGTRLTVV.